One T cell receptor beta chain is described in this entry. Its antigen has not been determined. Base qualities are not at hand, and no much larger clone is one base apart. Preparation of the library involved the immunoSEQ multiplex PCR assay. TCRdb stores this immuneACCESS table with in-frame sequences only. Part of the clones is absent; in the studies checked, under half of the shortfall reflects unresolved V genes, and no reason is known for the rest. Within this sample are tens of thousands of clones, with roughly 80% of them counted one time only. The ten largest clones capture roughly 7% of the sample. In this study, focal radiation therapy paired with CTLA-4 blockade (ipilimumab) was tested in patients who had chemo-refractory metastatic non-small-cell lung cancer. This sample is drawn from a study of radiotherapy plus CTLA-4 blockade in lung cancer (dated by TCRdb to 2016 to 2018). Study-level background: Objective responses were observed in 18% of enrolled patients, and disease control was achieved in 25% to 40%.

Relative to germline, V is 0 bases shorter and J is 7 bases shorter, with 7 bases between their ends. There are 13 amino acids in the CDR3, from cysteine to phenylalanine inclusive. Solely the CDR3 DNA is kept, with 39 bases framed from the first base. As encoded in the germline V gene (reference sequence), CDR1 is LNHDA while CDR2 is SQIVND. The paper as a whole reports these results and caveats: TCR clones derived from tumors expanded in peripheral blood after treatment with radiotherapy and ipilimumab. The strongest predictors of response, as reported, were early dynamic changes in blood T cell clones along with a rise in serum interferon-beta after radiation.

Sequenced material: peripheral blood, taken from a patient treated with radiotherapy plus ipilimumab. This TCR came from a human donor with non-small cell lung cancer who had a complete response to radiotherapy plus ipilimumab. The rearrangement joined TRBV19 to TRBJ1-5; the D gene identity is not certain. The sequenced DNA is TGTGCCAGTAGTATAGATCTATTCCAGCCCCAGCATTTT. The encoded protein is CASSIDLFQPQHF.